A single TCR beta chain is shown here with its context. The data derive from a study of CD8+ T cells in alopecia areata. Collection of lesional scalp punch biopsies and peripheral blood was performed in alopecia areata patients. Sorting of PBMCs yielded the CD4+ and CD8+ T cells. Once RNA had been extracted, it was reverse transcribed into cDNA to act as the sequencing template. TCRdb's copy holds only in-frame clones and misses some; the assay was immunoSEQ multiplex PCR. The sample carries 60,000 to 65,000 clones, roughly two fifths recorded once. CDR1 and CDR2 from the germline V gene are MDHEN and SYDVKM. The trim removed 5 bases at V and 0 bases at J, leaving 4 bases unmatched. The CDR3 consists of 15 residues.

The origin of this receptor is a human donor with alopecia areata. The chain has TRBV28 and TRBJ2-7, with 10 bases aligning to TRBD2. The sequencing sample was made of NKG2D-low CD8+ T cells sorted from blood. Here the CDR3 DNA reads TGTGCCAGCAGTCCCGGACTAGCGGCCTCCTACGAGCAGTACTTC. Amino acid sequence: CASSPGLAASYEQYF.